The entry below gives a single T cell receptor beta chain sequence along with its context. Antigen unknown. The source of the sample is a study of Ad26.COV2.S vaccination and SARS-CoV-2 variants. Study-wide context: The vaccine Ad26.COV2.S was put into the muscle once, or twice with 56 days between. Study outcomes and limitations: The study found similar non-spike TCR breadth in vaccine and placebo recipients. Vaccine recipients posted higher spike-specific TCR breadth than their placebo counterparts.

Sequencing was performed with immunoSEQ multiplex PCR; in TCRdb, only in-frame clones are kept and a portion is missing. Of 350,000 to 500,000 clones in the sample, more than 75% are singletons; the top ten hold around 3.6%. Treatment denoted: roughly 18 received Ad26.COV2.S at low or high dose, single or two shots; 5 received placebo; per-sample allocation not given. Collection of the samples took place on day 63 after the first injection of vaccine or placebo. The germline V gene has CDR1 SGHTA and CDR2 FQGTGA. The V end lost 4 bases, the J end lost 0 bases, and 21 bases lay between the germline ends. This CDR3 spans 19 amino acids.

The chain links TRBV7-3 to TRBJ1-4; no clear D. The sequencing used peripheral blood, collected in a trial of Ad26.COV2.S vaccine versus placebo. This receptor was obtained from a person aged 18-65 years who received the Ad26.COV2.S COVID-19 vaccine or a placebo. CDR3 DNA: TGTGCCAGCAGCTCCCAAACCAGACCCTCGAAGTCAACTAATGAAAAACTGTTTTTT. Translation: CASSSQTRPSKSTNEKLFF. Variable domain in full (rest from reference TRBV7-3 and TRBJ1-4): GAGVSQTPSNKVTEKGKYVELRCDPISGHTALYWYRQSLGQGPEFLIYFQGTGAADDSGLPNDRFFAVRPEGSVSTLKIQRTERGDSAVYLCASSSQTRPSKSTNEKLFFGSGTQLSVL.